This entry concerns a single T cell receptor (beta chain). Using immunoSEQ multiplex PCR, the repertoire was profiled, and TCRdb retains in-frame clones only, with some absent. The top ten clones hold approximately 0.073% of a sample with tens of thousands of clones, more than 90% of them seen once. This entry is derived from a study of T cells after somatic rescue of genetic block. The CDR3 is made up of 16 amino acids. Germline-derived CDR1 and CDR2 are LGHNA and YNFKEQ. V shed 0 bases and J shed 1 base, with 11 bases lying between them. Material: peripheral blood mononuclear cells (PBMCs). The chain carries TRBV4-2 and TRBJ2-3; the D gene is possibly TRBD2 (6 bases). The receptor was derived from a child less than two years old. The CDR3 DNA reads TGTGCCAGCAGCCAAGATAAGGCTAGCGGCACAGATACGCAGTATTTT. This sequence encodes CASSQDKASGTDTQYF.